This T cell receptor (beta chain) was found in a study of cytomegalovirus exposure and HLA in healthy donors. General study points: It was reportedly the case that the classifier diagnosed cytomegalovirus status with high specificity and sensitivity.

The data were produced by immunoSEQ multiplex PCR, yet TCRdb's version contains in-frame clones alone and is incomplete. Among over 150,000 clones, about 95% were seen once, and the ten largest hold roughly 1%. On this clone: Its antigen remains unknown.

The source is a woman between 18 and 29 years old in good health and CMV-seronegative. Sequencing was performed on PBMCs.

The CDR3 sequence is CASSDILAGEQYF. As DNA, the CDR3 is TGTGCCAGCAGTGACATACTAGCTGGCGAGCAGTACTTC. The chain couples TRBV25-1 to TRBJ2-7; D might be TRBD2 (6 bases). The CDR3 loop spans 13 amino acids. Looked up from germline, CDR1 is MGHDK and CDR2 is SYGVNS. V was pared by 3 bases and J by 6 bases, with 12 bases between.